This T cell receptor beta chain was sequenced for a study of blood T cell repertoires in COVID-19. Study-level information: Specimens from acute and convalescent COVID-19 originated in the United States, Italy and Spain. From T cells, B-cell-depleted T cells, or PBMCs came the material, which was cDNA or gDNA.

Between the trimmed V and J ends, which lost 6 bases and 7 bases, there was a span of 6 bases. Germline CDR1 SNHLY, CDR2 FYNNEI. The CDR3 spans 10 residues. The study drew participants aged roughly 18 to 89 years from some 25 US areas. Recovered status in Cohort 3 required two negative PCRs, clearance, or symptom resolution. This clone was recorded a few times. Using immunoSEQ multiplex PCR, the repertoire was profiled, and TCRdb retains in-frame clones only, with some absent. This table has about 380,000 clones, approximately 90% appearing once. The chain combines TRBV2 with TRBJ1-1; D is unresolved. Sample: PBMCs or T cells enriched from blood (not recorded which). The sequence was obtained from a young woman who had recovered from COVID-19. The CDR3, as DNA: TGTGCCAGCAGATTAGTTGAAGCTTTCTTT. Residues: CASRLVEAFF.